This is a list of T cell receptor beta chains from one sample in a study of shared clonotypes between healthy human individuals. Using immunoSEQ multiplex PCR, the repertoire was profiled, and TCRdb retains in-frame clones only, with some absent. The table lists more than 2,000,000 clones, about 92% of them singletons. The sequenced material came from naive CD4+ T cells sorted from blood. These receptor sequences come from a man between 18 and 29 years old in good health. The CDR3 runs from the conserved cysteine through the conserved F or W. A D gene is named only where the DNA matches it firmly.

j_gene: TRBJ2-4; d_gene: TRBD2; v_gene: TRBV27; CDR3nt: TGTGCCAGCATGGACGGGAGGGCCGAGATAGGCCTAGCCAAAAACATTCAGTACTTC; CDR3aa: CASMDGRAEIGLAKNIQYF
j_gene: TRBJ2-2; d_gene: TRBD2; v_gene: TRBV7-2; CDR3nt: TGTGCCAGCAGCCCCGGGAGGTCAATTACCGGGGAGCTGTTTTTT; CDR3aa: CASSPGRSITGELFF
j_gene: TRBJ2-4; d_gene: TRBD2; v_gene: TRBV6-5; CDR3nt: TGTGCCAGCAGTCGTAGCGGGGCCGAACGATGGATTCAGTACTTC; CDR3aa: CASSRSGAERWIQYF
j_gene: TRBJ2-2; d_gene: NA; v_gene: TRBV30; CDR3nt: TGTGCCTGGATACATGGCGGGGAGCTGTTTTTT; CDR3aa: CAWIHGGELFF
j_gene: TRBJ1-4; d_gene: NA; v_gene: TRBV15; CDR3nt: TGTGCCACCAGCAGAGTAACTAATGAAAAACTGTTTTTT; CDR3aa: CATSRVTNEKLFF
j_gene: TRBJ1-5; d_gene: NA; v_gene: TRBV7-6; CDR3nt: TGTGCCAGCAGCTTAGCGCTGGGCCAGCCCCAGCATTTT; CDR3aa: CASSLALGQPQHF
j_gene: TRBJ2-1; d_gene: NA; v_gene: TRBV5-1; CDR3nt: TGCGCCAGCAGCTTCTCTGACACCTACAATGAGCAGTTCTTC; CDR3aa: CASSFSDTYNEQFF
j_gene: TRBJ2-7; d_gene: NA; v_gene: TRBV5-6; CDR3nt: TGTGCCAGCAGCGCAGGCGCATACGAGCAGTACTTC; CDR3aa: CASSAGAYEQYF
j_gene: TRBJ2-3; d_gene: TRBD2; v_gene: TRBV10-1; CDR3nt: TGCGCCAGCTCAACGGGCGGGAGTATTACAGATACGCAGTATTTT; CDR3aa: CASSTGGSITDTQYF
j_gene: TRBJ2-6; d_gene: NA; v_gene: TRBV11-2; CDR3nt: TGTGCCAGCAGCTTATACGTATCGGGGGCTGGGGCCAACGTCCTGACTTTC; CDR3aa: CASSLYVSGAGANVLTF
j_gene: TRBJ2-7; d_gene: NA; v_gene: TRBV10-3; CDR3nt: TGTGCCAGCAACCAGGGACCCACCTACGAGCAGTACTTC; CDR3aa: CASNQGPTYEQYF